This passage covers 15 T cell receptor beta chains from one sample sequenced in a study of blood T cell repertoires in COVID-19. Assay: immunoSEQ multiplex PCR; the TCRdb copy retains only in-frame clones and omits some. The table has approximately 300,000 clones, 75% to 90% seen once. The sample comprised peripheral blood. These TCRs come from a woman aged 45-60 years who had recovered from COVID-19.

This chain uses TRBV7-9 with TRBJ1-1, with D possibly TRBD1 on 6 matching bases. CDR1 is SEHNR and CDR2 is FQNEAQ in the germline V gene (reference sequence). The CDR3 consists of 14 residues. Trimming took off 1 base at V and 1 base at J, with 7 bases between the two ends. The CDR3 DNA follows: TGTGCCAGCAGCTTAGTAGGGGGGAACACTGAAGCTTTCTTT. Protein product: CASSLVGGNTEAFF. Full variable domain (missing parts from reference TRBV7-9 and TRBJ1-1): DTGVSQNPRHKITKRGQNVTFRCDPISEHNRLYWYRQTLGQGPEFLTYFQNEAQLEKSRLLSDRFSAERPKGSFSTLEIQRTEQGDSAMYLCASSLVGGNTEAFFGQGTRLTVV.

CDR3 residues: CASSTGASNYGYTF. DNA for the CDR3: TGTGCCAGTAGTACTGGGGCGTCTAACTATGGCTACACCTTC. This chain connects TRBV19 to TRBJ1-2, with D possibly being TRBD1 (5 bases). Between the trimmed V and J ends, which lost 4 bases and 0 bases, there was a span of 9 bases. This CDR3 spans 14 amino acids. Looked up from germline, CDR1 is LNHDA and CDR2 is SQIVND (reference sequence).

V and J are TRBV24-1 and TRBJ2-1; possible D gene TRBD1, 6 bases. The CDR3 runs 13 residues. Germline CDR1 is KGHDR and CDR2 is SFDVKD. Trimming left V 10 bases short and J 6 bases short, with 15 bases between. The CDR3 loop reads CATQPGARNEQFF. CDR3 nucleotides: TGTGCCACTCAGCCAGGGGCTCGCAATGAGCAGTTCTTC.

This clone appeared a few times. V gene TRBV19 combines with J gene TRBJ1-5; perhaps TRBD1 as D (6 bases). The V end was cut by 5 bases, the J end by 0 bases, with 11 bases between. The CDR3 contains 15 residues. Germline CDR1 LNHDA, CDR2 SQIVND (reference sequence). CDR3: CASSPQGISNQPQHF. The CDR3, as DNA: TGTGCCAGTAGTCCCCAGGGGATTAGCAATCAGCCCCAGCATTTT.

V is TRBV3-1 (or the pseudogene TRBV3-2) and J is TRBJ2-2; 8 positions match TRBD2. The germline V gene has CDR1 LGHDT and CDR2 YNNKEL (reference sequence). J was trimmed by 2 bases and V by 2 bases; bases with no gene match: 7. The CDR3 sequence is 17 residues long. The CDR3: CASSQPRGGRNTGELFF. Written as DNA, the CDR3 is TGTGCCAGCAGCCAACCACGGGGGGGCCGTAACACCGGGGAGCTGTTTTTT.

V gene TRBV6-2 or TRBV6-3 combines with J gene TRBJ2-1, with 8 bases fitting TRBD2. CDR1 and CDR2 from the germline V gene are MNHEY and SVGEGT. The CDR3 spans 14 residues. Trimming removed 3 bases from V and 2 bases from J; junction bases left unmatched: 0. In DNA, the CDR3 is TGTGCCAGCAGTTATAGCGGGGCCTACAATGAGCAGTTCTTC. It yields the protein CASSYSGAYNEQFF.

The chain joins TRBV5-1 to TRBJ1-6; weak D call: TRBD1 (5 bases). CDR1 and CDR2 from the germline V gene are SGHRS and YFSETQ. The V gene lost 2 bases and the J gene lost 8 bases, with 11 bases spanning the gap. This CDR3 is built from 14 residues. DNA for the CDR3: TGCGCCAGCAGCTTTGGGGGGACGGATTCACCCCTCCACTTT. Its translation: CASSFGGTDSPLHF.

The chain has TRBV4-1 and TRBJ2-6; possibly TRBD2 for D (5 bases). V lost 1 base, J lost 0 bases, and 10 bases lay in between. The CDR3 runs to 17 residues. CDR1 is MGHRA and CDR2 is YSYEKL in the germline V gene. The CDR3 is CASSQAVGSSGANVLTF. The CDR3 DNA is TGCGCCAGCAGCCAAGCGGTAGGGAGCTCTGGGGCCAACGTCCTGACTTTC.

Only one count was recorded for this clone. The chain carries TRBV7-3 and TRBJ1-1; perhaps TRBD1 as D (5 bases). V was cut by 5 bases and J by 6 bases, with 10 bases left in between. The germline V gene encodes CDR1 SGHTA and CDR2 FQGTGA. The CDR3 sequence is 12 residues long. The CDR3, as DNA: TGTGCCAGCAGCCCAGGGTATGCTGAAGCTTTCTTT. This gives the protein CASSPGYAEAFF.

Only one count was recorded for this clone. The rearrangement joins TRBV12-5 to TRBJ1-3; a possible D gene is TRBD1 (5 bases). Germline values: CDR1 LGHNT, CDR2 FRNRAP. This CDR3 contains 13 residues. Between the trimmed V and J ends, which lost 6 bases and 0 bases, there was a span of 6 bases. Here the CDR3 reads CASGGGSGNTIYF. As DNA, the CDR3 is TGTGCTAGTGGGGGGGGCTCTGGAAACACCATATATTTT.

The chain links TRBV3-1 (or the pseudogene TRBV3-2) to TRBJ2-3, with D maybe TRBD1 (6 bases). Germline values: CDR1 LGHDT, CDR2 YNNKEL (reference sequence). Trimming took off 6 bases at V and 3 bases at J, with 22 bases between the two ends. The CDR3 has 17 residues. The CDR3 bases are TGTGCCAGCAGTCCATCTAGTACAGGGCGAGGGACAGATACGCAGTATTTT. This translates into CASSPSSTGRGTDTQYF.

This chain connects TRBV5-4 to TRBJ1-5; 7 nucleotides agree with TRBD1. This CDR3 has 15 amino acids. Germline values: CDR1 SGHNT, CDR2 YYREEE (reference sequence). Unmatched junction bases numbered 12, after V lost 5 bases and J lost 7 bases. This chain's CDR3 is CASRSGQPLEQPQHF. The CDR3 DNA reads TGTGCCAGCAGATCGGGACAGCCTTTGGAGCAGCCCCAGCATTTT. The entire variable domain, with the rest obtained from reference TRBV5-4 and TRBJ1-5, is as follows: ETGVTQSPTHLIKTRGQQVTLRCSSQSGHNTVSWYQQALGQGPQFIFQYYREEENGRGNFPPRFSGLQFPNYSSELNVNALELDDSALYLCASRSGQPLEQPQHFGDGTRLSIL.

The chain employs TRBV28 and TRBJ2-3; no clear D gene. V was cut by 5 bases and J by 0 bases, with 9 bases left in between. Germline CDR1 reads MDHEN; CDR2 reads SYDVKM. The CDR3 spans 14 residues. CDR3 coding DNA: TGTGCCAGCAGTCCCGAGGCCAGCACAGATACGCAGTATTTT. It specifies CASSPEASTDTQYF.

This clone was seen a single time. The rearrangement links TRBV19 to TRBJ1-5, with 9 bases identical to TRBD1. The CDR3 is 15 residues long. From germline, CDR1 is LNHDA and CDR2 SQIVND (reference sequence). The ends lost 7 bases at V and 0 bases at J; junction bases unmatched: 4. The CDR3 bases are TGTGCCAGTACTGGGACAGGGTATAGCAATCAGCCCCAGCATTTT. Residues: CASTGTGYSNQPQHF.

V and J are TRBV9 and TRBJ2-2, with D perhaps TRBD1 (5 bases). The CDR3 covers 14 residues. Germline-derived CDR1 and CDR2 are SGDLS and YYNGEE. The ends were cut back, 2 bases at V and 8 bases at J, with 13 bases in the middle. The CDR3 region has the DNA TGTGCCAGCAGCGTGATGCAGGGAAATGGGGAGCTGTTTTTT. Amino acids: CASSVMQGNGELFF.